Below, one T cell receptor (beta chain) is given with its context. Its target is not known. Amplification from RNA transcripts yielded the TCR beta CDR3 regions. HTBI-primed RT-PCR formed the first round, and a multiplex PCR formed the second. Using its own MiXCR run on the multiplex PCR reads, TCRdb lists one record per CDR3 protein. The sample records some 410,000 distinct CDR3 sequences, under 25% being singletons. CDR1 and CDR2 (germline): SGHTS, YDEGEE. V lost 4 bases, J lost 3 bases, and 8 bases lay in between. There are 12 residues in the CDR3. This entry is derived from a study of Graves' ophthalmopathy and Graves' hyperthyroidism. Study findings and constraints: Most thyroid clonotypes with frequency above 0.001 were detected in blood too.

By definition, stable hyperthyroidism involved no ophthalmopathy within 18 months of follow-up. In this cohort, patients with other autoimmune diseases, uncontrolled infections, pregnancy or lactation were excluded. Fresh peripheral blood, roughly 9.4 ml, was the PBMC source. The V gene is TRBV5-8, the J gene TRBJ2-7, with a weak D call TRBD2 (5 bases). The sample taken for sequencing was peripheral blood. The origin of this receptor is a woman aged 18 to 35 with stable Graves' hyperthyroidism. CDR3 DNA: TGTGCCAGCAGCCGAGGGCACTACGAGCAGTACTTC. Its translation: CASSRGHYEQYF.